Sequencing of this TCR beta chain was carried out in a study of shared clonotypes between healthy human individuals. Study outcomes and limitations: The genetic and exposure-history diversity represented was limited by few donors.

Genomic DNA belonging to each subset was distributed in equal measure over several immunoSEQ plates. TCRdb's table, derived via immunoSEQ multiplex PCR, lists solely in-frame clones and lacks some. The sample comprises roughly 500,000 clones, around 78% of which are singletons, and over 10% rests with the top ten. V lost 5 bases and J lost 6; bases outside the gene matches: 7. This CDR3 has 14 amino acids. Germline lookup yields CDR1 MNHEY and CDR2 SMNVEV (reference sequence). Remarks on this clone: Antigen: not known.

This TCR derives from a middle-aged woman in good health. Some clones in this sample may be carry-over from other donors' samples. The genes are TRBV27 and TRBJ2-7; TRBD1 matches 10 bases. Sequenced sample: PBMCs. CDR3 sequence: CASSQTGTGVEQYF. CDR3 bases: TGTGCCAGCAGTCAAACAGGGACAGGGGTCGAGCAGTACTTC.